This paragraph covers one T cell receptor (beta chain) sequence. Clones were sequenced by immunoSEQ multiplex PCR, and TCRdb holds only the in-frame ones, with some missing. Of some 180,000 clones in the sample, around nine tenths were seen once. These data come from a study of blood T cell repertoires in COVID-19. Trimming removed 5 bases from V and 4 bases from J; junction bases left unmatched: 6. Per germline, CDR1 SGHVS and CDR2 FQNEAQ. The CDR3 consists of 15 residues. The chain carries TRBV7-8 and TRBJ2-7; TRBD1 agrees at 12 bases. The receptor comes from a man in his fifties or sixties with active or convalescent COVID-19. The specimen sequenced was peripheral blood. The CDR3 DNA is TGTGCCAGCAGCCGGGACAGGGGGCAATTATACGAGCAGTACTTC. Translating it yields CASSRDRGQLYEQYF.